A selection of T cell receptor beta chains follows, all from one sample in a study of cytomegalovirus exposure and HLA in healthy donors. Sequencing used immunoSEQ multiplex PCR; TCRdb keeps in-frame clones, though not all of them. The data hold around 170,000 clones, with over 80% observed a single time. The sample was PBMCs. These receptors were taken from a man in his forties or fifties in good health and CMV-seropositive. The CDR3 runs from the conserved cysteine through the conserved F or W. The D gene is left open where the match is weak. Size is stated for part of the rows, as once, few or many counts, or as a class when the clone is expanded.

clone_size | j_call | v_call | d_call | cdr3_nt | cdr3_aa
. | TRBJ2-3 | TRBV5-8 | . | TGTGCCAGCAGCCTTTTCACCCGGGACAACACAGATACGCAGTATTTT | CASSLFTRDNTDTQYF
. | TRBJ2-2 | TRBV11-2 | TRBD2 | TGTGCCAGCAGCCAAGCGGGGCCTCGTGCCACCGGGGAGCTGTTTTTT | CASSQAGPRATGELFF
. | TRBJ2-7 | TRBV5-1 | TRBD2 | TGCGCCAGCATCCGATCGGGGTGGACTAGCGGGGGGCGCTCCGAGCAGTACTTC | CASIRSGWTSGGRSEQYF
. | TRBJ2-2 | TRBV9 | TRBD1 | TGTGCCAGCAGCAGAGGACAGGGGTTCACCGGGGAGCTGTTTTTT | CASSRGQGFTGELFF
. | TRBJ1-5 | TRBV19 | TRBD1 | TGTGCCACCCGGACAGGGGGGCGTTCTGATCAGCCCCAGCATTTT | CATRTGGRSDQPQHF
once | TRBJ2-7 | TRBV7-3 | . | TGTGCCAGCAGCTTAACGACAGCAATTGAGTACGAGCAGTACTTC | CASSLTTAIEYEQYF
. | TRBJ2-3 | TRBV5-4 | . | TGTGCCAGCAGCTCTCGCCAGGGGACAGATACGCAGTATTTT | CASSSRQGTDTQYF
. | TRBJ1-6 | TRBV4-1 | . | TGCGCCAGCAGCCAAGTGGGACATCTCCACTTT | CASSQVGHLHF
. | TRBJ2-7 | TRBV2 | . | TGTGCCAGCAGCCACCCAGGGGTCGAGCAGTACTTC | CASSHPGVEQYF
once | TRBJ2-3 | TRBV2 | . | TGTGCCAGCAGTGATTTCCAGATAGATACGCAGTATTTT | CASSDFQIDTQYF
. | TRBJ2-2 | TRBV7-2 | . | TGTGCCAGCAGCCCGGTGGGGGAGCTGTTTTTT | CASSPVGELFF
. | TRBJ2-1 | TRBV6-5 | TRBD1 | TGTGCCAGCAGCCGACAGGGGGCCCCCTACAATGAGCAGTTCTTC | CASSRQGAPYNEQFF
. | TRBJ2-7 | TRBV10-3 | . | TGTGCCATCAGTCGGGGATACGAGCAGTACTTC | CAISRGYEQYF
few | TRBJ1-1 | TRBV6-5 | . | TGTGCCAGCAGTTATCCCCCCGTTGCTTTCTTT | CASSYPPVAFF
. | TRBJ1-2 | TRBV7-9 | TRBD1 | TGTGCCAGCAGCCCGGGACAGGGGGACTATGGCTACACCTTC | CASSPGQGDYGYTF
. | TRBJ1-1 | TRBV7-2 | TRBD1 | TGTGCCAGCAGCGCCCCGGGACAGGGACCCCTCGGGGAAGCTTTCTTT | CASSAPGQGPLGEAFF
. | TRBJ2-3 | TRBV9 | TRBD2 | TGTGCCAGCAGTTGGAGCGGGGGGGCTTCCACAGATACGCAGTATTTT | CASSWSGGASTDTQYF
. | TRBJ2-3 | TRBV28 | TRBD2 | TGTGCCAGCAGTTCGCCTCGGGGGGGCGGCACAGATACGCAGTATTTT | CASSSPRGGGTDTQYF
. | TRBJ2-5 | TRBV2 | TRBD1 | TGTGCCAGCAGTTACAGGGGCAGGATAGAGACCCAGTACTTC | CASSYRGRIETQYF
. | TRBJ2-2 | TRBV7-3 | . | TGTGCCAGCAGCAACAAAGGCGCGGGAACCGGGGAGCTGTTTTTT | CASSNKGAGTGELFF
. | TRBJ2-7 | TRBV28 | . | TGTGCCAGCAGTTTGGAGGGTTTTGCGAACGAGCAGTACTTC | CASSLEGFANEQYF
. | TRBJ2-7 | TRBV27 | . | TGTGCCAGCAGTCCCATTCGGGACACAAGGAGCTCCTACGAGCAGTACTTC | CASSPIRDTRSSYEQYF
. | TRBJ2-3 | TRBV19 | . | TGTGCCAGTAGTACCCCCGGCGGCAGCACAGATACGCAGTATTTT | CASSTPGGSTDTQYF
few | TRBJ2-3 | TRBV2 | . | TGTGCCAGCAGTGATCGGACTACTAGCACAGATACGCAGTATTTT | CASSDRTTSTDTQYF
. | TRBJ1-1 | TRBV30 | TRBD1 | TGTGCCTGGAGTTCCCCCGACAGGGGTATTAGGGTTGGCACTGAAGCTTTCTTT | CAWSSPDRGIRVGTEAFF
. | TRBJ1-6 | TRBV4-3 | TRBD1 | TGCGCCAGCAGCCAGGGGAAGAAGACAGGGGGCAATTCACCCCTCCACTTT | CASSQGKKTGGNSPLHF